One and the same sample provided the 29 T cell receptor beta chains below, sequenced in a study of cytomegalovirus exposure and HLA in healthy donors. TCRdb keeps only in-frame clones here, not all; method: immunoSEQ multiplex PCR. Found here are under 200,000 clones, 70% to 90% of them singletons; the top ten hold approximately 2.1%. Source material: PBMCs. Receptors originate from a woman aged 18-30 years in good health and CMV-seronegative.

The gene calls are TRBV11-2 and TRBJ1-3, with 7 nucleotides matching TRBD1. The CDR3 totals 15 residues. Germline V gene sequence: CDR1 SGHAT, CDR2 FQNNGV. Losses at the gene ends were 5 bases for V and 3 bases for J; bases not matched to a gene: 7. The CDR3 sequence: CASSLPDRVGNTIYF. CDR3 coding DNA: TGTGCCAGCAGCCTACCAGACAGGGTTGGAAACACCATATATTTT.

The chain employs TRBV6-5 and TRBJ1-2; D may be TRBD1 (5 bases). Trimming took off 7 bases at V and 4 bases at J, with 13 bases between the two ends. Germline V lookup: CDR1 MNHEY, CDR2 SVGAGI. The CDR3 totals 13 residues. CDR3 amino acids: CASTPQGAYGYTF. The CDR3 DNA reads as TGTGCCAGCACCCCCCAAGGGGCCTATGGCTACACCTTC.

V is TRBV5-1 and J is TRBJ2-3, with TRBD2 identical over 12 bases. Germline CDR1 reads SGHRS; CDR2 reads YFSETQ. The CDR3 extends over 18 amino acids. Trimming at V came to 0 bases and at J to 3 bases, leaving 8 bases not matched to a gene. The CDR3 region has the DNA TGCGCCAGCAGCTTGGGCCTAGCGGGGGGGCCCCAAACAGATACGCAGTATTTT. This codes for CASSLGLAGGPQTDTQYF. The full variable domain, completed using reference TRBV5-1 and TRBJ2-3, is KAGVTQTPRYLIKTRGQQVTLSCSPISGHRSVSWYQQTPGQGLQFLFEYFSETQRNKGNFPGRFSGRQFSNSRSEMNVSTLELGDSALYLCASSLGLAGGPQTDTQYFGPGTRLTVL.

This chain joins TRBV20-1 and TRBJ1-1; perhaps TRBD1 as D (5 bases). V lost 1 base and J lost 8, with 8 bases in between. The CDR3 extends over 11 amino acids. CDR1 and CDR2 (germline): DFQATT, SNEGSKA (reference sequence). The CDR3 loop reads CSARGAGEAFF. In DNA form, the CDR3 reads TGCAGTGCTAGAGGGGCAGGGGAAGCTTTCTTT.

Only one count was recorded for this clone. The chain carries TRBV7-3 and TRBJ2-7, with TRBD1 identical over 7 bases. The trim removed 3 bases at V and 5 bases at J, leaving 22 bases unmatched. CDR3 length equals 19 residues. Germline loops: CDR1 SGHTA, CDR2 FQGTGA. This chain's CDR3 is CASSFTLRAMGKGAHEQYF. CDR3 DNA sequence: TGTGCCAGCAGCTTCACCCTTCGGGCCATGGGGAAGGGGGCTCACGAGCAGTACTTC.

The rearrangement joins TRBV4-1 to TRBJ2-7; tentatively, D is TRBD1 (5 bases). The CDR3 contains 15 residues. Germline V gene data show CDR1 as MGHRA and CDR2 as YSYEKL. Deletions cut 3 bases from V and 0 bases from J, with 12 bases between. The CDR3 spells CASSQRQTSSYEQYF. The CDR3 DNA is TGCGCCAGCAGCCAGAGACAGACAAGCTCCTACGAGCAGTACTTC.

V and J are TRBV5-1 and TRBJ2-5, with TRBD2 matching 10 bases. Trimming took 5 bases from V and 2 from J; bases not matched to a gene: 3. CDR1 and CDR2 (germline): SGHRS, YFSETQ. The CDR3 spans 14 residues. The DNA of the CDR3 is TGCGCCAGCAGTTCTAGCGGGGGTCAAGAGACCCAGTACTTC. Translated: CASSSSGGQETQYF.

The chain is built from TRBV6-6 and TRBJ1-1; possibly TRBD1 for D (6 bases). CDR1 is MNHNY, CDR2 SVGAGI, per germline (reference sequence). V lost 4 bases and J lost 1, with 7 bases in between. This CDR3 is built from 13 residues. Written as DNA, the CDR3 is TGTGCCAGCAGTTCGGACAGGAACACTGAAGCTTTCTTT. Translated, it gives CASSSDRNTEAFF.

The genes are TRBV6-5 and TRBJ2-3; TRBD1 is a possible D gene (8 bases). V lost 6 bases to trimming and J lost 4 bases, with 17 bases between them. Germline lookup yields CDR1 MNHEY and CDR2 SVGAGI. The CDR3 has 15 amino acids. The CDR3 reads CASRPGQAGADTQYF. DNA for the CDR3: TGTGCCAGCAGACCGGGACAGGCGGGAGCAGATACGCAGTATTTT.

V gene TRBV30 combines with J gene TRBJ2-6, with D possibly being TRBD1 (5 bases). The V end was cut by 2 bases, the J end by 3 bases, with 8 bases between. The V gene's germline CDR1 is GTSNPN and CDR2 SVGIG (reference sequence). This CDR3 is 14 amino acids long. The CDR3 DNA reads TGTGCCTGGAGTAAAGGGGTTGGGGCCAACGTCCTGACTTTC. It encodes CAWSKGVGANVLTF. The complete variable domain, with remaining parts taken from reference TRBV30 and TRBJ2-6, reads SQTIHQWPATLVQPVGSPLSLECTVEGTSNPNLYWYRQAAGRGLQLLFYSVGIGQISSEVPQNLSASRPQDRQFILSSKKLLLSDSGFYLCAWSKGVGANVLTFGAGSRLTVL.

The gene calls are TRBV28 and TRBJ2-4; maybe TRBD1 (5 bases). CDR3 length: 15 amino acids. The V and J ends lost 3 bases and 3 bases respectively, with 12 bases between them. Germline values: CDR1 MDHEN, CDR2 SYDVKM. CDR3 sequence reads: CASSLVQGGKNIQYF. The DNA for the CDR3 is TGTGCCAGCAGTTTGGTTCAGGGCGGCAAAAACATTCAGTACTTC.

This chain uses TRBV6-1 with TRBJ2-5; 10 bases agree with TRBD1. Losses at the gene ends were 7 bases for V and 5 bases for J; bases not matched to a gene: 7. Germline assignment: CDR1 MNHNS and CDR2 SASEGT. The length of the CDR3 is 14 residues. The CDR3 DNA is TGTGCCAGCACCTGGACAGGGGGGAGGGAGACCCAGTACTTC. Translation: CASTWTGGRETQYF.

V is TRBV28 and J is TRBJ1-5, with D possibly matching TRBD1 (5 bases). From germline, CDR1 is MDHEN and CDR2 SYDVKM. The germline V and J ends were trimmed by 7 bases and 4 bases, with 17 bases remaining between them. This CDR3 is 15 amino acids long. The CDR3, as DNA: TGTGCCAGCACCCCAACCGGGACTAAGAATCAGCCCCAGCATTTT. Encoded protein: CASTPTGTKNQPQHF.

The genes are TRBV7-6 and TRBJ1-4; 7 bases are a match to TRBD1. Germline trimming cut 0 bases from V and 3 bases from J; bases unmatched to any gene: 13. Germline assignment: CDR1 SGHVS and CDR2 FNYEAQ. This CDR3 contains 19 residues. The CDR3 nucleotides are TGTGCCAGCAGCTTAGCCGGAGTTGGAGGGGGCATAGCTAATGAAAAACTGTTTTTT. Translation gives CASSLAGVGGGIANEKLFF. Based on the CDR3 plus reference TRBV7-6 and TRBJ1-4, the full variable domain is GAGVSQSPRYKVTKRGQDVALRCDPISGHVSLYWYRQALGQGPEFLTYFNYEAQQDKSGLPNDRFSAERPEGSISTLTIQRTEQRDSAMYRCASSLAGVGGGIANEKLFFGSGTQLSVL.

This clone was seen just once. V gene TRBV5-1 combines with J gene TRBJ2-5, with D unresolved. This CDR3 has 13 amino acids. Germline V gene lookup returns CDR1 SGHRS and CDR2 YFSETQ. The V gene lost 2 bases and the J gene lost 7 bases, with 12 bases spanning the gap. Here the CDR3 DNA reads TGCGCCAGCAGCTTCTACCCCCCCGCGACCCAGTACTTC. Amino acid sequence: CASSFYPPATQYF. The complete variable domain, with remaining parts taken from reference TRBV5-1 and TRBJ2-5, reads KAGVTQTPRYLIKTRGQQVTLSCSPISGHRSVSWYQQTPGQGLQFLFEYFSETQRNKGNFPGRFSGRQFSNSRSEMNVSTLELGDSALYLCASSFYPPATQYFGPGTRLLVL.

The V gene is TRBV5-1, the J gene TRBJ1-4, with 7 bases fitting TRBD1. This CDR3 has 15 residues. The ends lost 5 bases at V and 0 bases at J; junction bases unmatched: 4. Looked up from germline, CDR1 is SGHRS and CDR2 is YFSETQ. Here the CDR3 reads CASRQGDPTNEKLFF. Written as DNA, the CDR3 is TGCGCCAGCAGGCAGGGGGATCCAACTAATGAAAAACTGTTTTTT. The full variable domain, with the rest looked up from reference TRBV5-1 and TRBJ1-4, is KAGVTQTPRYLIKTRGQQVTLSCSPISGHRSVSWYQQTPGQGLQFLFEYFSETQRNKGNFPGRFSGRQFSNSRSEMNVSTLELGDSALYLCASRQGDPTNEKLFFGSGTQLSVL.

This chain links TRBV6-5 with TRBJ2-5, with a weak D call TRBD2 (6 bases). From germline, CDR1 is MNHEY and CDR2 SVGAGI. Deletions cut 5 bases from V and 1 base from J, with 14 bases between. The CDR3 has 15 amino acids. CDR3 region: CASSRTGTSQETQYF. As DNA, the CDR3 is TGTGCCAGCAGTCGGACCGGGACTTCCCAAGAGACCCAGTACTTC.

This rearrangement joins TRBV29-1 to TRBJ2-5; 7 nucleotides align to TRBD1. V was pared by 5 bases and J by 3 bases, with 3 bases of the junction left unmatched. Germline V gene data show CDR1 as SQVTM and CDR2 as ANQGSEA. This CDR3 has 12 residues. The CDR3 protein is CSVLQGKETQYF. The CDR3 nucleotides are TGCAGCGTTTTACAGGGGAAAGAGACCCAGTACTTC.

This chain links TRBV19 with TRBJ1-1; unclear D gene. The V and J ends lost 1 base and 3 bases respectively, with 6 bases between them. The CDR3 totals 13 residues. Germline CDR1 LNHDA, CDR2 SQIVND (reference sequence). CDR3 coding DNA: TGTGCCAGTAGTATAGCAGTTTACACTGAAGCTTTCTTT. Translated, it gives CASSIAVYTEAFF.

This chain joins TRBV9 and TRBJ2-5, with a tentative D call TRBD2 (7 bases). The CDR3 is made up of 16 amino acids. V was pared by 2 bases and J by 4 bases, with 18 bases between. Germline V gives CDR1 SGDLS, CDR2 YYNGEE. CDR3 in amino acids: CASSVLGGAGGETQYF. CDR3 nucleotide sequence: TGTGCCAGCAGCGTTTTAGGGGGGGCAGGAGGAGAGACCCAGTACTTC.

In regard to this clone: This same CDR3 is encoded by further DNA sequences in the sample. V and J are TRBV7-9 and TRBJ2-7; no clear D gene. The V gene lost 4 bases and the J gene lost 3 bases, with 4 bases spanning the gap. CDR1 SEHNR and CDR2 FQNEAQ come from the germline V gene (reference sequence). This CDR3 spans 11 amino acids. This CDR3 is CASSSYYEQYF. In nucleotides, the CDR3 is TGTGCCAGCAGCTCCTACTACGAGCAGTACTTC.

The chain is built from TRBV29-1 and TRBJ1-1; D remains unclear. This CDR3 region has 14 residues. Trimming took 5 bases from V and 2 from J, leaving 15 bases between them. Per the germline V gene, CDR1 is SQVTM and CDR2 is ANQGSEA. DNA of the CDR3: TGCAGCGTTTCCCACACAGCACCCAACACTGAAGCTTTCTTT. This translates into CSVSHTAPNTEAFF.

This sequence joins TRBV7-6 and TRBJ2-3; D is possibly TRBD2 (5 bases). The CDR3 totals 16 residues. V gave up 4 bases and J gave up 4 bases, with 18 bases separating them. Germline lookup yields CDR1 SGHVS and CDR2 FNYEAQ. The CDR3 DNA sequence: TGTGCCAGCAGCTCGCCATCAAAGACTACGCCAGATACGCAGTATTTT. Protein: CASSSPSKTTPDTQYF.

The chain employs TRBV10-3 and TRBJ1-2, with D hard to call. CDR3 length equals 14 residues. V was shortened by 3 bases and J by 8 bases, with 16 bases between the two germline ends. Germline CDR1 ENHRY, CDR2 SYGVKD. The CDR3 protein is CAISDRPEVWGYTF. As DNA, the CDR3 is TGTGCCATCAGTGATCGGCCCGAGGTATGGGGCTACACCTTC.

This chain uses TRBV9 with TRBJ1-6, with TRBD1 matching 10 bases. J was trimmed by 10 bases and V by 2 bases; bases with no gene match: 3. The CDR3 contains 14 residues. Germline V lookup: CDR1 SGDLS, CDR2 YYNGEE. The CDR3 sequence: CASSVGDRGSPLHF. The CDR3 DNA reads as TGTGCCAGCAGCGTGGGGGACAGGGGCTCACCCCTCCACTTT. The whole variable domain, remainder taken from reference TRBV9 and TRBJ1-6, is DSGVTQTPKHLITATGQRVTLRCSPRSGDLSVYWYQQSLDQGLQFLIQYYNGEERAKGNILERFSAQQFPDLHSELNLSSLELGDSALYFCASSVGDRGSPLHFGNGTRLTVT.

This clone occurred a few times. V usage is TRBV13 and J usage is TRBJ1-2; D not resolved. Germline lookup yields CDR1 PRHDT and CDR2 FYEKMQ (reference sequence). CDR3 length: 13 residues. Between the trimmed V and J ends, which lost 3 bases and 6 bases, there was a span of 11 bases. CDR3 region: CASSFQWGDGYTF. The CDR3, as DNA: TGTGCCAGCAGCTTCCAATGGGGAGATGGCTACACCTTC.

V gene TRBV4-1 combines with J gene TRBJ2-3; D perhaps matches TRBD2 (5 bases). From germline, CDR1 is MGHRA and CDR2 YSYEKL. The CDR3 runs 17 residues. V was cut by 0 bases and J by 3 bases, with 16 bases left in between. CDR3 in amino acids: CASSQDSVEVGTDTQYF. For the CDR3, the DNA is TGCGCCAGCAGCCAAGATTCGGTGGAGGTAGGGACAGATACGCAGTATTTT.

The V gene is TRBV11-3, the J gene TRBJ2-3, with 8 bases fitting TRBD2. This CDR3 is 14 amino acids long. With 4 bases clipped from V and 3 bases from J, the junction kept 3 bases outside the gene matches. Germline values: CDR1 SGHNT, CDR2 YENEEA. For the CDR3, the DNA is TGTGCCAGCAGCTCGGGACTAGTAACAGATACGCAGTATTTT. This translates into CASSSGLVTDTQYF.

The V and J genes are TRBV29-1 and TRBJ1-3; D not certain. Trimming cost V 4 bases and J 6 bases, with 7 bases left between them. Germline CDR1 and CDR2: SQVTM and ANQGSEA. There are 11 residues in the CDR3. In DNA form, the CDR3 reads TGCAGCGTTGTGCGGGAAAACACCATATATTTT. Translating gives CSVVRENTIYF.